The 31 T cell receptor beta chains presented below share a single source sample, sequenced in a study of CD4 T cells in relation to SARS-CoV-2 and coronaviruses. These receptors lack a known antigen. Before the COVID-19 pandemic, during about 2011-2019, CD4+ T cells were taken from unexposed donors. After around nine days of culture, CD4+ T cells were isolated. Here immunoSEQ multiplex PCR was the method, and the copy in TCRdb shows in-frame clones only, minus some. The sample contains 20,000 to 25,000 clones, 74% of which appear only once. The sequencing sample was made of CD4+ T cells from PBMCs, cultured in vitro. All receptors come from a human donor in good health.

V usage is TRBV4-1 and J usage is TRBJ1-4, with D perhaps TRBD1 (6 bases). Trimming took off 4 bases at V and 8 bases at J, with 11 bases between the two ends. This CDR3 region has 13 residues. CDR1 and CDR2 from the germline V gene are MGHRA and YSYEKL. CDR3 bases: TGCGCCAGCAGCCTCAGGGGAGGGGAAAAACTGTTTTTT. This encodes CASSLRGGEKLFF.

The chain recombines TRBV30 with TRBJ2-2, with TRBD2 identical over 12 bases. The CDR3 is 14 residues long. Germline CDR1 is GTSNPN and CDR2 is SVGIG (reference sequence). The ends lost 3 bases at V and 7 bases at J; junction bases unmatched: 3. CDR3 DNA sequence: TGTGCCTGGAGGAGACTAGCGGGAGTCGGGGAGCTGTTTTTT. Translation gives CAWRRLAGVGELFF. The entire variable domain, with the rest obtained from reference TRBV30 and TRBJ2-2, is as follows: SQTIHQWPATLVQPVGSPLSLECTVEGTSNPNLYWYRQAAGRGLQLLFYSVGIGQISSEVPQNLSASRPQDRQFILSSKKLLLSDSGFYLCAWRRLAGVGELFFGEGSRLTVL.

This chain connects TRBV11-2 to TRBJ2-7, with D maybe TRBD1 (6 bases). Germline V gene sequence: CDR1 SGHAT, CDR2 FQNNGV. Trimming removed 3 bases at V and 1 base at J, with 7 bases between. This CDR3 comprises 13 residues. The CDR3 DNA sequence: TGTGCCAGCAGCTTCGGACAGTCCTACGAGCAGTACTTC. It codes for CASSFGQSYEQYF.

The chain combines TRBV12-5 with TRBJ2-3; 8 nucleotides agree with TRBD2. The V gene end was trimmed by 6 bases and the J gene end by 4 bases; junction bases not matched to a gene: 9. This CDR3 is 15 amino acids long. Per germline, CDR1 LGHNT and CDR2 FRNRAP. The CDR3 sequence is CASGRSGSSADTQYF. The DNA for the CDR3 is TGTGCTAGTGGCCGGAGCGGGAGTAGCGCAGATACGCAGTATTTT. The whole variable domain, remainder taken from reference TRBV12-5 and TRBJ2-3, is DARVTQTPRHKVTEMGQEVTMRCQPILGHNTVFWYRQTMMQGLELLAYFRNRAPLDDSGMPKDRFSAEMPDATLATLKIQPSEPRDSAVYFCASGRSGSSADTQYFGPGTRLTVL.

V usage is TRBV2 and J usage is TRBJ1-1; D uncertain. The CDR3 loop spans 13 amino acids. With 2 bases removed from V and 9 bases from J, the gap between germline ends came to 13 bases. Per the germline V gene, CDR1 is SNHLY and CDR2 is FYNNEI. CDR3 bases: TGTGCCAGCAGTGAACCCAGGACCCTTCAAGCTTTCTTT. Amino acids: CASSEPRTLQAFF.

This clone was observed a handful of times. The CDR3 loop is CASSLAGGKAFF. The CDR3 coding sequence is TGTGCCAGCAGCTTAGCGGGGGGCAAAGCTTTCTTT. The chain joins TRBV13 to TRBJ1-1, with D maybe TRBD1 (6 bases). Deletions cut 1 base from V and 9 bases from J, with 9 bases between. The CDR3 length is 12 residues. The germline V gene encodes CDR1 PRHDT and CDR2 FYEKMQ (reference sequence).

This chain links TRBV7-9 with TRBJ2-2; 10 bases are a match to TRBD1. Germline loops: CDR1 SEHNR, CDR2 FQNEAQ (reference sequence). V shed 7 bases, J shed 6 bases, and the junction held 5 bases outside the gene matches. CDR3 length: 14 amino acids. The CDR3, as DNA: TGTGCCAGCACCCGGACAGGGGGTCCCGGGGAGCTGTTTTTT. Protein: CASTRTGGPGELFF.

This clone came up once. J is TRBJ1-5 and V is TRBV3-1 (or the pseudogene TRBV3-2); D uncertain. Germline V gene sequence: CDR1 LGHDT, CDR2 YNNKEL (reference sequence). CDR3 length: 15 residues. Trimming pared 1 base from V and 4 bases from J, leaving 11 bases between. This CDR3 reads CASSQGPPGNQPQHF. DNA for the CDR3: TGTGCCAGCAGCCAAGGACCCCCTGGGAATCAGCCCCAGCATTTT.

V usage is TRBV4-1 and J usage is TRBJ2-7, with 13 bases matching TRBD2. The CDR3 covers 15 residues. With 4 bases clipped from V and 4 bases from J, the junction kept 4 bases outside the gene matches. Germline V lookup: CDR1 MGHRA, CDR2 YSYEKL. The CDR3 here is CASSLGLAGAYEQYF. The CDR3 DNA reads TGCGCCAGCAGCCTCGGACTAGCGGGAGCTTACGAGCAGTACTTC.

The chain joins TRBV7-9 to TRBJ2-7; 9 bases agree with TRBD2. Trimming removed 2 bases from V and 5 bases from J; junction bases left unmatched: 7. The CDR3 runs to 15 residues. The germline V gene encodes CDR1 SEHNR and CDR2 FQNEAQ (reference sequence). This CDR3 is CASSLLSSGNHEQYF. The CDR3 DNA reads TGTGCCAGCAGCTTATTGTCTAGCGGGAACCACGAGCAGTACTTC.

The V gene is TRBV18, the J gene TRBJ2-6, with 7 bases fitting TRBD2. Germline CDR1 KGHSH, CDR2 LQKENI. The CDR3 runs to 18 residues. V dropped 0 bases and J dropped 0; count of bases not matched to a gene: 5. The CDR3 DNA reads TGTGCCAGCTCACCACCTCCGGGACTAAGCTCTGGGGCCAACGTCCTGACTTTC. Protein product: CASSPPPGLSSGANVLTF. Based on the CDR3 plus reference TRBV18 and TRBJ2-6, the full variable domain is NAGVMQNPRHLVRRRGQEARLRCSPMKGHSHVYWYRQLPEEGLKFMVYLQKENIIDESGMPKERFSAEFPKEGPSILRIQQVVRGDSAAYFCASSPPPGLSSGANVLTFGAGSRLTVL.

J is TRBJ1-1 and V is TRBV18; no firm D call. The CDR3 spans 14 residues. Deletions cut 6 bases from V and 3 bases from J, with 14 bases between. CDR1 KGHSH and CDR2 LQKENI come from the germline V gene. The CDR3: CASSLGGSDTEAFF. The CDR3 nucleotides read TGTGCCAGCTCCCTCGGTGGATCTGACACTGAAGCTTTCTTT.

The V gene is TRBV7-3, the J gene TRBJ2-7, with TRBD2 as a possible D gene (5 bases). CDR3 length: 13 residues. Per germline, CDR1 SGHTA and CDR2 FQGTGA. Between the trimmed V and J ends, which lost 5 bases and 3 bases, there was a span of 11 bases. Here the CDR3 DNA reads TGTGCCAGCAGCGCCCCGCGGGTCTACGAGCAGTACTTC. Its translation: CASSAPRVYEQYF.

The sample holds a few counts of this clone. The gene calls are TRBV27 and TRBJ1-5; no definite D call. From germline, CDR1 is MNHEY and CDR2 SMNVEV (reference sequence). CDR3 length: 13 residues. Between the trimmed V and J ends, which lost 3 bases and 7 bases, there was a span of 10 bases. This chain's CDR3 is CASSLELRQPQHF. CDR3 nucleotides: TGTGCCAGCAGTTTGGAATTGAGGCAGCCCCAGCATTTT.

The rearrangement joins TRBV6-5 to TRBJ1-2; 8 bases are shared with TRBD1. The CDR3 is 14 residues long. Germline-derived CDR1 and CDR2 are MNHEY and SVGAGI. Germline trimming cut 4 bases from V and 6 bases from J; bases unmatched to any gene: 7. The CDR3 bases are TGTGCCAGCAGTTGGGACAGGTTAAAGAATGGCTACACCTTC. This translates into CASSWDRLKNGYTF.

This clone was detected only a few times. The rearrangement uses TRBV7-8 and TRBJ1-3; 7 bases agree with TRBD1. J gave up 4 bases and V 4 bases, and 13 bases lay outside the gene matches. The germline V gene encodes CDR1 SGHVS and CDR2 FQNEAQ. This CDR3 has 17 amino acids. The CDR3 protein is CASSSLPAQGLGNTIYF. The CDR3 bases are TGTGCCAGCAGCTCCCTTCCGGCACAGGGGTTGGGAAACACCATATATTTT.

The chain links TRBV5-4 to TRBJ1-2; tentatively, D is TRBD1 (6 bases). Germline loops: CDR1 SGHNT, CDR2 YYREEE (reference sequence). V lost 5 bases to trimming and J lost 6 bases, with 14 bases between them. The CDR3 covers 13 residues. The CDR3 loop reads CASSLTGGDGYTF. CDR3 nucleotides: TGTGCCAGCAGTCTTACTGGGGGCGATGGCTACACCTTC.

The CDR3 DNA follows: TGTGCCAGCAGTATGACTAGCGGGGGGAACACCGGGGAGCTGTTTTTT. It specifies CASSMTSGGNTGELFF. The chain recombines TRBV28 with TRBJ2-2; 12 nucleotides match TRBD2. J lost 1 base, V lost 5 bases, and 2 bases had no gene match. The CDR3 has 16 amino acids. Germline-derived CDR1 and CDR2 are MDHEN and SYDVKM.

This chain connects TRBV7-9 to TRBJ2-3, with D tentatively TRBD2 (5 bases). The germline V gene has CDR1 SEHNR and CDR2 FQNEAQ (reference sequence). The CDR3 runs 12 residues. V lost 6 bases, J lost 6 bases, and 10 bases lay in between. CDR3 amino acids: CASSPDWDTQYF. CDR3 bases: TGTGCCAGCAGTCCGGACTGGGATACGCAGTATTTT.

This clone was detected a few times. The V gene is TRBV3-1 (or the pseudogene TRBV3-2), the J gene TRBJ2-1; TRBD2 aligns across 8 bases. This CDR3 has 16 amino acids. CDR1 is LGHDT, CDR2 YNNKEL, per germline (reference sequence). V lost 3 bases, J lost 9 bases, and 13 bases stayed unmatched. The CDR3 DNA sequence: TGTGCCAGCAGCCAGGCGGGACTAGGGTACGGTAGTGAGCAGTTCTTC. Residues: CASSQAGLGYGSEQFF.

V and J are TRBV5-1 and TRBJ2-5; 10 positions agree with TRBD1. The germline V gene has CDR1 SGHRS and CDR2 YFSETQ. With 4 bases clipped from V and 4 bases from J, the junction kept 7 bases outside the gene matches. CDR3 length equals 15 residues. CDR3 protein: CASSPAGQGGETQYF. The CDR3 region has the DNA TGCGCCAGCAGCCCCGCTGGACAGGGGGGAGAGACCCAGTACTTC.

The chain combines TRBV24-1 with TRBJ2-5; 8 bases map to TRBD1. This CDR3 has 14 amino acids. Losses at the gene ends were 5 bases for V and 3 bases for J; bases not matched to a gene: 4. Per the germline V gene, CDR1 is KGHDR and CDR2 is SFDVKD. The CDR3 sequence: CATSAGGSEETQYF. Here the CDR3 DNA reads TGTGCCACCAGTGCAGGGGGCTCGGAAGAGACCCAGTACTTC.

This chain joins TRBV7-3 and TRBJ1-1; D is unclear. V was shortened by 1 base and J by 1 base, with 4 bases between the two germline ends. The CDR3 is 13 residues long. Germline V gene sequence: CDR1 SGHTA, CDR2 FQGTGA. The CDR3 DNA follows: TGTGCCAGCAGCTTAAAGCAGAACACTGAAGCTTTCTTT. This encodes CASSLKQNTEAFF. Using reference TRBV7-3 and TRBJ1-1 for the parts outside the CDR3, the full variable domain is GAGVSQTPSNKVTEKGKYVELRCDPISGHTALYWYRQSLGQGPEFLIYFQGTGAADDSGLPNDRFFAVRPEGSVSTLKIQRTERGDSAVYLCASSLKQNTEAFFGQGTRLTVV.

The chain combines TRBV7-3 with TRBJ2-5; D gene unclear. Between the trimmed V and J ends, which lost 4 bases and 5 bases, there was a span of 11 bases. CDR1 and CDR2 (germline): SGHTA, FQGTGA. The CDR3 has 13 residues. CDR3 sequence (DNA): TGTGCCAGCAGCTCGTCGATTCGGGAGACCCAGTACTTC. Protein product: CASSSSIRETQYF.

The V call is TRBV10-3, the J call TRBJ2-3, with D possibly being TRBD2 (5 bases). This CDR3 is 14 amino acids long. Trimming removed 6 bases at V and 1 base at J, with 11 bases between. Germline lookup yields CDR1 ENHRY and CDR2 SYGVKD. Here the CDR3 DNA reads TGTGCCATCAGGAGCGGCACGGGCACAGATACGCAGTATTTT. As protein: CAIRSGTGTDTQYF.

The chain combines TRBV14 with TRBJ2-5, with 14 bases fitting TRBD2. The trim removed 0 bases at V and 4 bases at J, leaving 7 bases unmatched. This CDR3 comprises 18 residues. The germline V gene has CDR1 SGHDN and CDR2 FVKESK. The CDR3 loop is CASSQELTSGRATETQYF. As DNA, the CDR3 is TGTGCCAGCAGCCAAGAATTGACTAGCGGGAGGGCCACAGAGACCCAGTACTTC.

The V and J genes are TRBV7-9 and TRBJ1-4; D is unresolved. Trimming left V 8 bases short and J 7 bases short, with 20 bases between. CDR1 is SEHNR and CDR2 is FQNEAQ in the germline V gene (reference sequence). The CDR3 is 15 residues long. The CDR3 is CASALDLLGGEKLFF. CDR3 DNA: TGTGCCAGCGCCCTGGATTTGCTTGGTGGTGAAAAACTGTTTTTT.

The chain uses TRBV11-1 and TRBJ1-1; D not resolved. The CDR3 extends over 15 amino acids. V was clipped by 1 base and J by 2 bases, with 11 bases between them. Germline V CDR1 and CDR2: SGHAT, FQDESV (reference sequence). CDR3 in DNA: TGTGCCAGCAGCTTAGGTGGAGGTCCAAACACTGAAGCTTTCTTT. Protein: CASSLGGGPNTEAFF.

The chain combines TRBV12-5 with TRBJ2-3; D uncertain. The CDR3 extends over 16 amino acids. Germline loops: CDR1 LGHNT, CDR2 FRNRAP. V was trimmed by 0 bases and J by 2 bases, leaving 12 bases between them. The CDR3 nucleotides are TGTGCTAGTGGTTTGGTACTAATCGGTTACACAGATACGCAGTATTTT. This encodes CASGLVLIGYTDTQYF.

CDR3 sequence (DNA): TGTGCCAGCAGTCTACAGGGACCTCAACAGGGGGGGCAGTTCTTC. This translates into CASSLQGPQQGGQFF. This sequence joins TRBV2 and TRBJ2-1, with 8 bases lining up with TRBD1. CDR3 length equals 15 residues. Looked up from germline, CDR1 is SNHLY and CDR2 is FYNNEI. V was clipped by 5 bases and J by 12 bases; unmatched bases: 15.

V and J are TRBV30 and TRBJ2-7; 10 bases map to TRBD1. V gave up 3 bases and J gave up 3 bases; unmatched junction bases: 2. The CDR3 has 13 residues. Per the germline V gene, CDR1 is GTSNPN and CDR2 is SVGIG (reference sequence). This chain's CDR3 is CAWSGTGDYEQYF. DNA for the CDR3: TGTGCCTGGAGCGGGACAGGGGACTACGAGCAGTACTTC.